This T cell receptor (beta chain) derives from a study of blood T cells in healthy people across ages (dated by TCRdb to about 2015). Study-level background: Template switching captured roughly one uniquely barcoded TCR beta cDNA molecule per two T cells in model experiments. Age-related changes in TCR beta repertoire diversity were measured in the study by deep sequencing normalized with unique cDNA molecular identifiers. Donors were grouped into four age groups: young (average approximately 16 years), middle-aged (39), aged (around 56) and long-lived (approximately 75). Donors of different ages were randomly distributed across sequencing lanes to avoid experimental bias. For two donors (one aged 18 to 30 and one aged 80 or older), the study analyzed two additional independent replicas of 1 million unique cDNA reads from the same blood draw. On the study overall, not on this receptor specifically: Observed TCR beta diversity per million T cells fell roughly linearly with age, and a significant reduction was already apparent by age around 40. Estimates of total diversity based on one million sequenced T cells were considered lower bounds and underestimates. A strong correlation was found between observed TCR beta diversity and the percentage of naive T cells measured by flow cytometry. The CMV infection status of donors was not known, potentially confounding age-related changes in expanded clonotypes. Compared with the aged group, the long-lived group had more naive CD4+ T cells, fewer expanded clones and increased TCR diversity, suggesting age selection. Since profiling was done on bulk unsorted PBMCs, naive and antigen-experienced compartments could not be conclusively compared.

Systemically healthy Caucasian individuals from Russia, 39 in total and aged roughly 6 to 95 years, were included as donors. Roughly 10 milliliters of peripheral blood were collected from each donor into EDTA-treated Vacutainer tubes. PBMCs were isolated by Ficoll-Paque density-gradient centrifugation, with at least 7 million obtained per sample. Trizol reagent was used to extract total RNA from PBMCs, with at least 6 micrograms per sample. Naive CD45RAhigh/CD27high T cell percentages were measured by flow cytometry on a PBMC aliquot from every donor. Comments on this clonotype: Its cognate antigen has yet to be identified. Nothing much larger sits one base from this clone, and base qualities are not available.

Deletion took 0 bases off V and 4 bases off J, with a span of 14 bases between the germline ends. The CDR3, cysteine through phenylalanine, is 16 amino acids long. Of the read, only the CDR3 DNA is kept; its 48 bases are in frame from base 1. The germline V gene encodes CDR1 SGHKS and CDR2 YYEKEE (reference sequence). The library was made by 5' RACE. The listed sequencing device is Illumina HiSeq 2500. The second PCR ran for about 6 to 12 cycles and used a J-beta primer mix along with a sample-barcoded 5' primer. A unique molecular identifier was introduced onto each TCR beta cDNA molecule by a template-switch 5' adaptor carrying 12 random nucleotides. At least 2.5 million CDR3-containing paired-end reads were obtained from each sample. First-strand cDNA was synthesized from all RNA with the Mint cDNA synthesis kit, primed by a TRBC-specific oligonucleotide. After uracil-DNA glycosylase treatment, a first 18-cycle PCR used universal primers M1SS and BC2_uni_R on all cDNA. In the original analysis: For normalization, 1 million high-quality reads, each with a distinct molecular identifier, were randomly selected from each sample. Instead of being binned into consensus sequences, reads that shared molecular identifiers were thrown out. MiTCR, with a Q25 quality threshold and the strictest error-elimination algorithm, was used for CDR3 identification, clonotype clustering and error correction. Lower-bound total TCR beta diversity was estimated with a nonparametric unseen species model using Euler transformation. TCRdb cleaned the public reads at Q25 with fastp, built clones with MiXCR and kept in-frame beta chains. All rows with the same CDR3 protein become a single entry with the most common DNA and genes. The V and J calls, along with clone size, are taken from TCRdb and not from the paper's own processing. The sample table lists 730,000 or so distinct CDR3 sequences, 35% to 45% of them with a count of one. More than 20% of the sample comes from the top ten.

The chain is made from TRBV5-5 and TRBJ2-1; no D segment can be confidently identified. The TCR comes from a woman aged 60-75 years in good health. The specimen sequenced was blood. The CDR3 protein sequence reads: CASSLGQGRGYNEQFF. In nucleotides, the sequence is TGTGCCAGCAGCTTGGGACAAGGAAGAGGATACAATGAGCAGTTCTTC.